These 17 T cell receptor beta chains were all obtained from the same sample, sequenced in a study of shared clonotypes between healthy human individuals. The repertoire was sequenced with immunoSEQ multiplex PCR; TCRdb's copy has only in-frame clones and lacks some. The sample includes approximately 2.1 million clones, about 92% of them seen just once. Specimen: naive CD4+ T cells from PBMCs. Subset specified: CD45RA+ positively selected. The source is a man aged 18 to 35 in good health. Some clones in this sample may be carry-over from other donors' samples.

This chain connects TRBV18 to TRBJ2-2; the D gene is possibly TRBD2 (5 bases). Per the germline V gene, CDR1 is KGHSH and CDR2 is LQKENI. V was cut by 8 bases and J by 2 bases, with 18 bases left in between. The CDR3 is 16 amino acids. As DNA, the CDR3 is TGTGCCAGCCCACTAGGAAGGACTCCTAACACCGGGGAGCTGTTTTTT. This translates into CASPLGRTPNTGELFF.

V and J are TRBV5-1 and TRBJ1-2; no firm D call. Germline V gene data show CDR1 as SGHRS and CDR2 as YFSETQ. V shed 3 bases and J shed 5 bases, with 14 bases lying between them. The CDR3 is 14 amino acids. The CDR3 region has the DNA TGCGCCAGCAGCTCCTTATATCCAGCGTATGGCTACACCTTC. This gives the protein CASSSLYPAYGYTF. Together with reference TRBV5-1 and TRBJ1-2, the CDR3 gives the full variable domain: KAGVTQTPRYLIKTRGQQVTLSCSPISGHRSVSWYQQTPGQGLQFLFEYFSETQRNKGNFPGRFSGRQFSNSRSEMNVSTLELGDSALYLCASSSLYPAYGYTFGSGTRLTVV.

The CDR3 loop is CASNALARVYNEQFF. The DNA for the CDR3 is TGTGCCAGCAACGCACTAGCGCGAGTCTACAATGAGCAGTTCTTC. This chain joins TRBV6-1 and TRBJ2-1; 7 nucleotides align to TRBD2. This CDR3 has 15 amino acids. V lost 7 bases to trimming and J lost 3 bases; unmatched junction nucleotides: 9. The germline V gene has CDR1 MNHNS and CDR2 SASEGT.

The chain uses TRBV28 and TRBJ2-7; 7 positions match TRBD1. CDR1 and CDR2 (germline): MDHEN, SYDVKM. CDR3 size: 12 residues. V gave up 8 bases and J gave up 2 bases; unmatched junction bases: 3. CDR3 protein: CASCDRAYEQYF. The CDR3 region has the DNA TGTGCCAGCTGCGACAGGGCCTACGAGCAGTACTTC.

The genes are TRBV11-3 and TRBJ2-1, with D perhaps TRBD2 (5 bases). Trimming shortened V by 5 bases and J by 7 bases, and 15 bases separated the two germline ends. Germline values: CDR1 SGHNT, CDR2 YENEEA. The CDR3 sequence is 14 residues long. CDR3 nucleotides: TGTGCCAGCAGCCCCTTCCTAGCAGGTAATGAGCAGTTCTTC. Amino acids: CASSPFLAGNEQFF.

This chain connects TRBV5-1 to TRBJ2-3; D uncertain. The CDR3 runs 14 residues. Trimming shortened V by 1 base and J by 2 bases, and 8 bases separated the two germline ends. Germline V lookup: CDR1 SGHRS, CDR2 YFSETQ. The CDR3 sequence: CASSLTRITDTQYF. Here the CDR3 DNA reads TGCGCCAGCAGCTTGACGCGGATCACAGATACGCAGTATTTT.

The genes are TRBV9 and TRBJ2-1, with TRBD2 identical over 9 bases. Germline lookup yields CDR1 SGDLS and CDR2 YYNGEE. Unmatched junction bases numbered 9, after V lost 0 bases and J lost 8 bases. The CDR3 covers 16 residues. As DNA, the CDR3 is TGTGCCAGCAGCGTAGGAGCGGGGGGCTTTGGCGATGAGCAGTTCTTC. Its translation is CASSVGAGGFGDEQFF.

This clone was observed once. V and J are TRBV28 and TRBJ1-1; D unclear. From germline, CDR1 is MDHEN and CDR2 SYDVKM. The ends were cut back, 7 bases at V and 5 bases at J, with 11 bases in the middle. The CDR3 has 12 amino acids. CDR3 protein: CASNGVWTEAFF. The CDR3, as DNA: TGTGCCAGCAACGGGGTTTGGACTGAAGCTTTCTTT.

The rearrangement uses TRBV9 and TRBJ2-7, with 7 bases matching TRBD2. Germline V CDR1 and CDR2: SGDLS, YYNGEE. The CDR3 consists of 15 residues. V lost 0 bases, J lost 6 bases, and 9 bases stayed unmatched. In DNA, the CDR3 is TGTGCCAGCAGCGTAGATCCGCTAGCGGTCTCCGAGCAGTACTTC. As protein: CASSVDPLAVSEQYF.

As concerns this clone: At the DNA level, this CDR3 is encoded by other sequences in the same sample as well. The rearrangement links TRBV28 to TRBJ1-2; 8 bases agree with TRBD1. From germline, CDR1 is MDHEN and CDR2 SYDVKM. With 3 bases clipped from V and 8 bases from J, the junction kept 5 bases outside the gene matches. The CDR3 contains 13 residues. The CDR3 protein is CASSLTGVGGYTF. The DNA of the CDR3 is TGTGCCAGCAGTTTGACAGGGGTAGGAGGCTACACCTTC.

This chain connects TRBV19 to TRBJ1-4; D remains unclear. Germline-derived CDR1 and CDR2 are LNHDA and SQIVND (reference sequence). The CDR3 length is 17 residues. Trimming left V 0 bases short and J 11 bases short, with 22 bases between. The CDR3: CASSIERSLRADRKLFF. The DNA for the CDR3 is TGTGCCAGTAGTATAGAACGCTCCCTACGGGCTGATCGGAAACTGTTTTTT.

Points on this clone: The sample carries other DNA sequences with the same CDR3. The rearrangement links TRBV5-1 to TRBJ2-3, with 9 bases fitting TRBD1. There are 15 residues in the CDR3. With V trimmed by 0 bases and J by 6 bases, 5 bases remained unmatched. In germline, CDR1 is SGHRS, CDR2 YFSETQ. The CDR3 here is CASSLAGTGTDTQYF. CDR3 coding DNA: TGCGCCAGCAGCTTGGCCGGGACAGGGACCGATACGCAGTATTTT.

The gene calls are TRBV9 and TRBJ2-3, with TRBD1 identical over 10 bases. CDR3 length: 18 residues. Per the germline V gene, CDR1 is SGDLS and CDR2 is YYNGEE. V lost 4 bases, J lost 1 base, and 12 bases stayed unmatched. The DNA for the CDR3 is TGTGCCAGCAGCCAAGACAGGGGGCAAAGGGCACGCACAGATACGCAGTATTTT. It encodes CASSQDRGQRARTDTQYF.

The chain joins TRBV28 to TRBJ2-2; 12 bases line up with TRBD2. Germline CDR1 reads MDHEN; CDR2 reads SYDVKM. CDR3 length: 17 residues. The V and J ends lost 8 bases and 7 bases, in that order; junction bases with no gene match: 14. CDR3 bases: TGTGCCAGCCGGGGGGCCGGACTAGCGGGATTGATCGGGGAGCTGTTTTTT. Protein product: CASRGAGLAGLIGELFF.

V is TRBV7-2 and J is TRBJ2-5, with TRBD2 matching over 15 bases. The germline V gene encodes CDR1 SGHTA and CDR2 FQGNSA. With V trimmed by 5 bases and J by 5 bases, 6 bases remained unmatched. This CDR3 region has 16 residues. In DNA, the CDR3 is TGTGCCAGCAGCCCTAGGACTAGCGGGAGGGGCGAGACCCAGTACTTC. Translated, it gives CASSPRTSGRGETQYF.

On this clone itself: Other DNA sequences in the sample encode the same CDR3. CDR3 in DNA: TGTGCCAGCAGTGAAGTCGGGGCCACTAATGAAAAACTGTTTTTT. It translates to CASSEVGATNEKLFF. The genes are TRBV6-1 and TRBJ1-4, with D perhaps matching TRBD1 (5 bases). The CDR3 consists of 15 residues. Germline-derived CDR1 and CDR2 are MNHNS and SASEGT. V lost 1 base and J lost 2, with 8 bases in between.

The V gene is TRBV5-1, the J gene TRBJ2-1, with D perhaps TRBD2 (7 bases). Germline V lookup: CDR1 SGHRS, CDR2 YFSETQ. This CDR3 is built from 15 residues. Trimming removed 4 bases at V and 1 base at J, with 12 bases between. Here the CDR3 reads CASSPGGPSYNEQFF. CDR3 nucleotide sequence: TGCGCCAGCAGCCCCGGGGGGCCTTCCTACAATGAGCAGTTCTTC. Combining the CDR3 with reference TRBV5-1 and TRBJ2-1 gives the whole variable domain KAGVTQTPRYLIKTRGQQVTLSCSPISGHRSVSWYQQTPGQGLQFLFEYFSETQRNKGNFPGRFSGRQFSNSRSEMNVSTLELGDSALYLCASSPGGPSYNEQFFGPGTRLTVL.